One sample yielded the 26 T cell receptor beta chains listed below, sequenced in a study of blood T cell repertoires in COVID-19. Produced via immunoSEQ multiplex PCR; TCRdb's table is partial and in-frame only. The repertoire includes roughly 230,000 clones, nearly 90% of them detected once, and 2.1% sits in the top ten. The specimen was peripheral blood. The receptors were gathered from a woman aged 55-70 years with COVID-19, enrolled during active disease.

Here the CDR3 reads CATSREVGVDEQYF. Written as DNA, the CDR3 is TGTGCCACCAGCAGAGAAGTGGGAGTGGACGAGCAGTACTTC. The V gene is TRBV15, the J gene TRBJ2-7; maybe TRBD2 (5 bases). The V end was cut by 0 bases, the J end by 5 bases, with 11 bases between. Per germline, CDR1 LNHNV and CDR2 YYDKDF (reference sequence). This CDR3 is built from 14 residues.

J is TRBJ2-7 and V is TRBV11-2; tentative D call: TRBD1 (6 bases). Trimming took 5 bases from V and 2 from J, leaving 16 bases between them. The CDR3 contains 15 residues. Germline values: CDR1 SGHAT, CDR2 FQNNGV. CDR3 sequence (DNA): TGTGCCAGCAGCCCTCGACAGGCTAACGCCTACGAGCAGTACTTC. Translated: CASSPRQANAYEQYF.

This chain uses TRBV5-6 with TRBJ2-1, with 8 bases that match TRBD2. The length of the CDR3 is 15 residues. Germline CDR1 and CDR2: SGHDT and YYEEEE. V shed 0 bases and J 12 bases; nucleotides not matched to a gene: 11. The CDR3 coding sequence is TGTGCCAGCAGCTTGGGAACGGGACTAGGTTCGCGGCAGTTCTTC. Its protein is CASSLGTGLGSRQFF.

The chain couples TRBV7-9 to TRBJ2-7; D perhaps matches TRBD1 (6 bases). V gave up 5 bases and J gave up 6 bases, with 23 bases separating them. Germline loops: CDR1 SEHNR, CDR2 FQNEAQ (reference sequence). CDR3 length: 16 amino acids. CDR3 in amino acids: CASSPSPQNRVGEQYF. DNA for the CDR3: TGTGCCAGCAGCCCCTCACCACAGAACAGGGTCGGCGAGCAGTACTTC. The variable domain in full, completed from reference TRBV7-9 and TRBJ2-7, reads DTGVSQNPRHKITKRGQNVTFRCDPISEHNRLYWYRQTLGQGPEFLTYFQNEAQLEKSRLLSDRFSAERPKGSFSTLEIQRTEQGDSAMYLCASSPSPQNRVGEQYFGPGTRLTVT.

The V gene is TRBV18, the J gene TRBJ1-3, with D possibly TRBD1 on 5 matching bases. This CDR3 spans 16 amino acids. Germline CDR1 reads KGHSH; CDR2 reads LQKENI. V was cut by 6 bases and J by 0 bases, with 15 bases left in between. The CDR3 DNA follows: TGTGCCAGCTCGCCAACCCGACAGAGCTCTGGAAACACCATATATTTT. Protein sequence: CASSPTRQSSGNTIYF.

The count of this clone is one. V and J are TRBV9 and TRBJ2-3; weak D call: TRBD2 (6 bases). The CDR3 length is 13 residues. Between the trimmed V and J ends, which lost 0 bases and 5 bases, there was a span of 7 bases. In germline, CDR1 is SGDLS, CDR2 YYNGEE. In DNA, the CDR3 is TGTGCCAGCAGCGTAGACGGGGGAGATACGCAGTATTTT. This translates into CASSVDGGDTQYF.

This clone appeared once. The V call is TRBV7-2, the J call TRBJ1-6; 8 nucleotides line up with TRBD1. The CDR3 length is 14 residues. V lost 2 bases, J lost 9 bases, and 3 bases stayed unmatched. CDR1 is SGHTA, CDR2 FQGNSA, per germline. CDR3 sequence: CASSLWDRSSPLHF. CDR3 coding DNA: TGTGCCAGCAGCTTATGGGACAGGTCTTCACCCCTCCACTTT.

About this clone: A read error may account for a junction end that differs from germline. V is TRBV5-6 and J is TRBJ2-3; 9 bases line up with TRBD2. CDR1 and CDR2 from the germline V gene are SGHDT and YYEEEE. This CDR3 spans 14 amino acids. CDR3 nucleotides: TGTGCCAGCGGCTTAGCGGGGGAGACAGATACGCAGTATTTT. Protein product: CASGLAGETDTQYF.

This chain joins TRBV4-3 and TRBJ1-2, with D possibly being TRBD1 (5 bases). In germline, CDR1 is LGHNA, CDR2 YSLEER. The CDR3 is made up of 15 amino acids. V lost 0 bases and J 1 base, leaving 9 bases between the germline ends. In DNA, the CDR3 is TGCGCCAGCAGCCAAGAATACAGGAGTAACTATGGCTACACCTTC. It is translated as CASSQEYRSNYGYTF.

J is TRBJ2-2 and V is TRBV27; the D gene is possibly TRBD1 (5 bases). The CDR3 totals 18 residues. Trimming left V 3 bases short and J 6 bases short, with 23 bases between. Germline V gives CDR1 MNHEY, CDR2 SMNVEV (reference sequence). CDR3 protein: CASSFWSIQGVLPGELFF. For the CDR3, the DNA is TGTGCCAGCAGTTTCTGGTCTATCCAAGGGGTCCTGCCCGGGGAGCTGTTTTTT.

The chain links TRBV18 to TRBJ2-5, with D tentatively TRBD1 (5 bases). This CDR3 is built from 15 residues. Germline CDR1 is KGHSH and CDR2 is LQKENI. Trimming took 3 bases from V and 4 from J, leaving 15 bases between them. DNA of the CDR3: TGTGCCAGCTCACCCTTCGCAGGGCGTGGAGAGACCCAGTACTTC. It yields the protein CASSPFAGRGETQYF.

J is TRBJ1-2 and V is TRBV20-1, with D uncertain. CDR1 is DFQATT, CDR2 SNEGSKA, per germline (reference sequence). Trimming took 7 bases from V and 3 from J, leaving 9 bases between them. This CDR3 is 11 amino acids long. CDR3 bases: TGCAGTGGCAAGGGAGACTATGGCTACACCTTC. Protein: CSGKGDYGYTF.

This clone was detected only a few times. The chain recombines TRBV27 with TRBJ1-2; 7 bases fit TRBD1. This CDR3 is 14 amino acids long. V gave up 6 bases and J gave up 5 bases; unmatched junction bases: 9. Germline V gives CDR1 MNHEY, CDR2 SMNVEV (reference sequence). The CDR3 here is CASRSSTGTYGYTF. The CDR3 DNA reads TGTGCCAGCAGATCATCGACAGGGACGTATGGCTACACCTTC.

This chain connects TRBV6-5 to TRBJ1-5, with 11 bases aligning to TRBD1. Trimming took 8 bases from V and 3 from J; bases not matched to a gene: 3. Germline assignment: CDR1 MNHEY and CDR2 SVGAGI. CDR3 length: 14 amino acids. The CDR3 reads CASGQGATNQPQHF. CDR3 sequence (DNA): TGTGCCAGCGGACAGGGGGCCACCAATCAGCCCCAGCATTTT.

The genes are TRBV10-3 and TRBJ2-2; D is perhaps TRBD1 (6 bases). This CDR3 is 14 amino acids long. V was trimmed by 4 bases and J by 4 bases, leaving 10 bases between them. CDR1 is ENHRY and CDR2 is SYGVKD in the germline V gene. CDR3 loop: CAISGTDSTGELFF. The CDR3, as DNA: TGTGCCATCAGTGGGACGGACAGCACCGGGGAGCTGTTTTTT.

The chain carries TRBV5-1 and TRBJ2-7, with D maybe TRBD1 (6 bases). The CDR3 runs to 14 residues. Germline-derived CDR1 and CDR2 are SGHRS and YFSETQ. Trimming shortened V by 0 bases and J by 4 bases, and 11 bases separated the two germline ends. The CDR3 spells CASSLEQGLYEQYF. CDR3 DNA: TGCGCCAGCAGCTTGGAGCAGGGGTTGTACGAGCAGTACTTC.

The chain links TRBV7-3 to TRBJ2-7, with 7 bases fitting TRBD1. In germline, CDR1 is SGHTA, CDR2 FQGTGA. This CDR3 has 14 residues. Trimming cost V 0 bases and J 7 bases; bases outside gene matches: 6. The CDR3 loop reads CASSLTHRGGEQYF. CDR3 DNA: TGTGCCAGCAGCTTAACTCACAGGGGTGGGGAGCAGTACTTC.

The V call is TRBV19, the J call TRBJ1-1; TRBD1 aligns across 10 bases. V dropped 10 bases and J dropped 5; count of bases not matched to a gene: 10. This CDR3 is built from 14 residues. The germline V gene has CDR1 LNHDA and CDR2 SQIVND (reference sequence). As DNA, the CDR3 is TGTGCCACCACCGGGACAGGGGTTTTTACTGAAGCTTTCTTT. It yields the protein CATTGTGVFTEAFF.

The V gene is TRBV10-3, the J gene TRBJ2-7, with no clear D. Germline values: CDR1 ENHRY, CDR2 SYGVKD. V lost 4 bases, J lost 2 bases, and 9 bases lay in between. The CDR3 is made up of 13 amino acids. This chain's CDR3 is CAISGDTTYEQYF. The DNA of the CDR3 is TGTGCCATCAGTGGAGACACAACCTACGAGCAGTACTTC.

The CDR3 sequence: CASSPTGTGGYGYTF. In nucleotides, the CDR3 is TGTGCCAGCAGCCCAACAGGGACAGGAGGGTATGGCTACACCTTC. V and J are TRBV14 and TRBJ1-2; 8 nucleotides align to TRBD1. V lost 4 bases, J lost 5 bases, and 9 bases stayed unmatched. CDR1 and CDR2 from the germline V gene are SGHDN and FVKESK. The CDR3 length is 15 residues.

The CDR3 nucleotides read TGTGCCAGCAGTGAAGGACAGAGAGGAGGCTACACCTTC. It codes for CASSEGQRGGYTF. The chain is built from TRBV6-1 and TRBJ1-2, with TRBD1 as a possible D gene (5 bases). Looked up from germline, CDR1 is MNHNS and CDR2 is SASEGT. Trimming pared 1 base from V and 8 bases from J, leaving 11 bases between. The CDR3 spans 13 residues.

V usage is TRBV15 and J usage is TRBJ2-1; 11 nucleotides line up with TRBD2. The ends lost 1 base at V and 0 bases at J; junction bases unmatched: 11. The germline gives CDR1 LNHNV, CDR2 YYDKDF (reference sequence). The CDR3 runs to 20 residues. CDR3 region: CATSRGLLAGGPSSYNEQFF. The CDR3 nucleotides are TGTGCCACCAGCAGAGGGTTGCTAGCGGGGGGCCCCAGCTCCTACAATGAGCAGTTCTTC. Supplemented by reference TRBV15 and TRBJ2-1, the full variable domain reads DAMVIQNPRYQVTQFGKPVTLSCSQTLNHNVMYWYQQKSSQAPKLLFHYYDKDFNNEADTPDNFQSRRPNTSFCFLDIRSPGLGDTAMYLCATSRGLLAGGPSSYNEQFFGPGTRLTVL.

The genes are TRBV4-2 and TRBJ2-5; TRBD2 agrees at 10 bases. Germline trimming cut 3 bases from V and 3 bases from J; bases unmatched to any gene: 10. The CDR3 consists of 17 residues. From germline, CDR1 is LGHNA and CDR2 YNFKEQ. CDR3 bases: TGTGCCAGCAGCCACTCATTAGAGCGGGGGGGAAAAGAGACCCAGTACTTC. It is translated as CASSHSLERGGKETQYF.

The table lists this clone with a few counts. V and J are TRBV20-1 and TRBJ1-1; the D gene is possibly TRBD1 (5 bases). Trimming shortened V by 3 bases and J by 3 bases, and 17 bases separated the two germline ends. The CDR3 covers 15 residues. Germline CDR1 and CDR2: DFQATT and SNEGSKA (reference sequence). The CDR3: CSASSVHRMDTEAFF. CDR3 in DNA: TGCAGTGCTAGTTCTGTTCACAGGATGGACACTGAAGCTTTCTTT.

V is TRBV19 and J is TRBJ1-1; D might be TRBD1 (6 bases). This CDR3 comprises 14 residues. Per the germline V gene, CDR1 is LNHDA and CDR2 is SQIVND (reference sequence). Trimming cost V 4 bases and J 3 bases, with 12 bases left between them. The DNA for the CDR3 is TGTGCCAGTAGTACCACCGGACAGTACACTGAAGCTTTCTTT. It translates to CASSTTGQYTEAFF.

This sequence joins TRBV19 and TRBJ1-2, with 7 bases that match TRBD1. Germline trimming cut 4 bases from V and 3 bases from J; bases unmatched to any gene: 8. This CDR3 contains 15 residues. The germline CDR1 and CDR2 sequences are LNHDA and SQIVND (reference sequence). The CDR3 nucleotides are TGTGCCAGTAGTACTAAATCCGGGACAGACTATGGCTACACCTTC. Amino acid sequence: CASSTKSGTDYGYTF.